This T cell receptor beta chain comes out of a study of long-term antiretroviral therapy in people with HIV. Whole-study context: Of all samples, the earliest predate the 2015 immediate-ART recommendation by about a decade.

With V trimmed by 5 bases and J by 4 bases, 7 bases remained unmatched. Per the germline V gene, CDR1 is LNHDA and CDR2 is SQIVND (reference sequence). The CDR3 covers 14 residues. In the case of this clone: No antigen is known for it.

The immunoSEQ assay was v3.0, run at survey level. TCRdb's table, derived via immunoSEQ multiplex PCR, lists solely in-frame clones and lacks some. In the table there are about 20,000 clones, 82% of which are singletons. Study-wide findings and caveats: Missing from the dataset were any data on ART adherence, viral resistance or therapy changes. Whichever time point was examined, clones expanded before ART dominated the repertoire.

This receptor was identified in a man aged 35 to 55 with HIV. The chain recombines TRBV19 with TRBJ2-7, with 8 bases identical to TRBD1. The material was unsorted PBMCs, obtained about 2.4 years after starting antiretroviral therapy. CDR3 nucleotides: TGTGCCAGTAGTGATGGACAGGGAGGTTACGAGCAGTACTTC. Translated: CASSDGQGGYEQYF.